Listed below are T cell receptor beta chains from one sample, sequenced in a study of blood T cell repertoires in COVID-19. Libraries were prepared by immunoSEQ multiplex PCR; TCRdb keeps only in-frame clonotypes and omits some of them. Of around 330,000 clones listed, roughly 89% were seen once; the top ten hold approximately 5%. The sequenced material came from PBMCs or T cells enriched from blood (not recorded which). These receptors were obtained from a man in his fifties or sixties who had recovered from COVID-19. Each CDR3 is given with its conserved first and last residue. Each record gives: D gene, J gene, CDR3 length, clone size, V gene, CDR3 DNA, CDR3 protein. D genes are given only for firm matches. Some rows mark clone size as missing; the rest say once, few, many or name a class of expanded clone.

D gene: TRBD2
J gene: TRBJ2-2
CDR3 length: 16
clone size: once
V gene: TRBV5-3
CDR3 DNA: TGTGCCAGAAGCTCAGGACTAGCGGGAGGGTTCGGGGAGCTGTTTTTT
CDR3 protein: CARSSGLAGGFGELFF

D gene: TRBD2
J gene: TRBJ2-7
CDR3 length: 18
clone size: NA
V gene: TRBV18
CDR3 DNA: TGTGCCAGCTCACCACCGGGAAAGCGGGGGCTGTGGGTGGACGAGCAGTACTTC
CDR3 protein: CASSPPGKRGLWVDEQYF

D gene: NA
J gene: TRBJ1-6
CDR3 length: 15
clone size: NA
V gene: TRBV18
CDR3 DNA: TGTGCCAGCTCACCCCTAGGGACTAATAATTCACCCCTCCACTTT
CDR3 protein: CASSPLGTNNSPLHF

D gene: TRBD2
J gene: TRBJ2-7
CDR3 length: 16
clone size: NA
V gene: TRBV6-5
CDR3 DNA: TGTGCCAGCAGTTCCTTGACTAGCGGGAGGGCCGGGGAGCAGTACTTC
CDR3 protein: CASSSLTSGRAGEQYF

D gene: TRBD2
J gene: TRBJ2-1
CDR3 length: 18
clone size: NA
V gene: TRBV27
CDR3 DNA: TGTGCCAGCAGTTTATTCACCCGGACTAGCGGGAGGGACAATGAGCAGTTCTTC
CDR3 protein: CASSLFTRTSGRDNEQFF

D gene: NA
J gene: TRBJ1-2
CDR3 length: 15
clone size: NA
V gene: TRBV9
CDR3 DNA: TGTGCCAGCAGCGCGGCAGGGATGTCTAACTATGGCTACACCTTC
CDR3 protein: CASSAAGMSNYGYTF

D gene: TRBD1
J gene: TRBJ1-1
CDR3 length: 15
clone size: NA
V gene: TRBV28
CDR3 DNA: TGTGCCAGCACTTTGGGGGACAGGGAGATCACTGAAGCTTTCTTT
CDR3 protein: CASTLGDREITEAFF

D gene: TRBD1
J gene: TRBJ2-6
CDR3 length: 18
clone size: NA
V gene: TRBV11-2
CDR3 DNA: TGTGCCAGCAAGACTTTCGGGACAGGTCTCTCTGGGGCCAACGTCCTGACTTTC
CDR3 protein: CASKTFGTGLSGANVLTF

D gene: TRBD2
J gene: TRBJ2-5
CDR3 length: 16
clone size: NA
V gene: TRBV9
CDR3 DNA: TGTGCCAGCAGCGTAACATCTAGCGGACTCCAAGAGACCCAGTACTTC
CDR3 protein: CASSVTSSGLQETQYF

D gene: TRBD2
J gene: TRBJ2-1
CDR3 length: 14
clone size: NA
V gene: TRBV30
CDR3 DNA: TGTGCCTGGAAGGTAGCGGGATCTTACAATGAGCAGTTCTTC
CDR3 protein: CAWKVAGSYNEQFF